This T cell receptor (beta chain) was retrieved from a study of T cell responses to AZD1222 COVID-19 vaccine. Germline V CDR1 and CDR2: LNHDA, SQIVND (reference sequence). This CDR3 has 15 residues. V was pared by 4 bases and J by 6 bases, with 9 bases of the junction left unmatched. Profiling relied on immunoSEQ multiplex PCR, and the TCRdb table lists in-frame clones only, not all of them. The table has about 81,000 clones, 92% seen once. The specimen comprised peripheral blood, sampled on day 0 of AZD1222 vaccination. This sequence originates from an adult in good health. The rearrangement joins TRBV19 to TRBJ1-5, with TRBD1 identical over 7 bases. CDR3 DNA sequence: TGTGCCAGTAGTACGGGACAGCACCGCAGTCAGCCCCAGCATTTT. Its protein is CASSTGQHRSQPQHF.